This TCR beta chain is from a study of Graves' ophthalmopathy and Graves' hyperthyroidism. This clonotype has ten or more counts. The sequenced template was RNA, covering the TCR beta CDR3 region. The authors performed first-round RT-PCR with HTBI primers and then a second-round multiplex PCR. TCRdb called the multiplex PCR reads again in MiXCR, with one record for every CDR3 protein. The profile covers a few hundred thousand distinct CDR3 sequences, with about 16% appearing a single time and roughly 7% taken by the ten largest. This TCR was recovered from a young woman with stable Graves' hyperthyroidism. The sequencing input was peripheral blood.

The CDR3 nucleotides read TGTGCCAGCAGCTTAGCTGGACAGGTGAACACTGAAGCTTTCTTT. This codes for CASSLAGQVNTEAFF. The chain has TRBV7-2 and TRBJ1-1; the match to TRBD1 covers 7 bases. The V segment lost 0 bases and the J segment 0 bases; nucleotides outside the gene matches: 1. This CDR3 has 15 amino acids. Germline assignment: CDR1 SGHTA and CDR2 FQGNSA.